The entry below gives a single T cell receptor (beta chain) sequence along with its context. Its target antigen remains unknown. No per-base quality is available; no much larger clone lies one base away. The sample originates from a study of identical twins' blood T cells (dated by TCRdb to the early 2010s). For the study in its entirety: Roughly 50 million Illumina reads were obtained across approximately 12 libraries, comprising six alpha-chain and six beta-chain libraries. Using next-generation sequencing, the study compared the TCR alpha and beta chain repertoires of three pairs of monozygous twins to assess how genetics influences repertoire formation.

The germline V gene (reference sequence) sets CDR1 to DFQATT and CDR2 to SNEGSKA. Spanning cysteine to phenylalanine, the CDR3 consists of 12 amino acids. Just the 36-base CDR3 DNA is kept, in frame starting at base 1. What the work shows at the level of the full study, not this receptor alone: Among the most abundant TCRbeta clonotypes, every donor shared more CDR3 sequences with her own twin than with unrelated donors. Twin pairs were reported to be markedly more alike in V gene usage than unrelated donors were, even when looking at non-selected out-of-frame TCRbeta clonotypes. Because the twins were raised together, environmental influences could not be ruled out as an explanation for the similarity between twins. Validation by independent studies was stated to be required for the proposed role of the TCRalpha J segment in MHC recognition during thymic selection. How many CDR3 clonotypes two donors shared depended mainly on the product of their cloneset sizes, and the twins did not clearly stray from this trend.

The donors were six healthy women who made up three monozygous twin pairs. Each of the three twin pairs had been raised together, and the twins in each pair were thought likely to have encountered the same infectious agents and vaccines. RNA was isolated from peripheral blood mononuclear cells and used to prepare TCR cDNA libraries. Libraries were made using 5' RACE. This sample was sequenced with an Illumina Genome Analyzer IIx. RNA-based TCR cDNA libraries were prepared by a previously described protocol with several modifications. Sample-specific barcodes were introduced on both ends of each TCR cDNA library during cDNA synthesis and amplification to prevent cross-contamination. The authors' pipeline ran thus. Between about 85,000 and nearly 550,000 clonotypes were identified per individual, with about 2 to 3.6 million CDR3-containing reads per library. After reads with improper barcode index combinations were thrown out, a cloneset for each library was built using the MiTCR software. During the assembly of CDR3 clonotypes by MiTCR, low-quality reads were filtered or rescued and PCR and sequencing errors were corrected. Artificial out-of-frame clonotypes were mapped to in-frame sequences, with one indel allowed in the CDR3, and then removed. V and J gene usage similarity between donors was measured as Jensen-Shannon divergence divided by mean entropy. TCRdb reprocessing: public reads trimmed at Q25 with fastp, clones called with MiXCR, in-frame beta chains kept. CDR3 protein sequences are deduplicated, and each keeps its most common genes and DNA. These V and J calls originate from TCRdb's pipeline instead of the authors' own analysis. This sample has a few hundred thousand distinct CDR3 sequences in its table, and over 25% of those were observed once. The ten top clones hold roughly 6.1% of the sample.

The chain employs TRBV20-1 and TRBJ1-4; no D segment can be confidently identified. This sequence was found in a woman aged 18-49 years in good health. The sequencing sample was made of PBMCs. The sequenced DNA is TGCAGCGCTTCCCCACAGAATGAAAAACTGTTTTTT. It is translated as CSASPQNEKLFF.